The rows below give T cell receptor beta chains drawn from one sample of a study of beta chain features in type 1 diabetes. Profiled with immunoSEQ multiplex PCR; TCRdb holds only in-frame clones, not every one. The sample includes about 410,000 clones, roughly 13% of them seen just once. Sequencing was done on a sample of naive CD4+ T cells from blood. These receptors originate from a young man in good health. Each CDR3 is given with its conserved first and last residue. The D gene is left open where the match is weak. Only part of the rows carry a size: once, few, many, or a class if the clone is expanded.

TRBJ1-4,TRBV4-1,TRBD1,-,CASSRSGTGYSTNEKLFF,TGCGCCAGCAGCCGATCCGGGACAGGGTATTCAACTAATGAAAAACTGTTTTTT
TRBJ2-1,TRBV4-1,TRBD2,few,CASSQARLAGGDEQFF,TGCGCCAGCAGCCAAGCTCGACTAGCGGGGGGCGATGAGCAGTTCTTC
TRBJ2-2,TRBV7-6,TRBD1,-,CASSYRDRATGELFF,TGTGCCAGCAGCTACCGGGACAGGGCCACCGGGGAGCTGTTTTTT
TRBJ1-2,TRBV7-2,-,once,CASSLEAAYYGYTF,TGTGCCAGCAGCTTAGAGGCGGCTTACTATGGCTACACCTTC
TRBJ2-5,TRBV30,-,-,CAWSVTGDQYF,TGTGCCTGGAGTGTTACTGGGGACCAGTACTTC
TRBJ1-4,TRBV4-1,-,-,CASSQALGEKLFF,TGCGCCAGCAGCCAAGCATTGGGGGAGAAACTGTTTTTT
TRBJ2-5,TRBV27,-,few,CASSPGGTYGETQYF,TGTGCCAGCAGTCCGGGCGGGACTTACGGAGAGACCCAGTACTTC
TRBJ2-1,TRBV5-4,-,few,CASSLASIAYNEQFF,TGTGCCAGCAGCTTGGCGTCTATTGCCTACAATGAGCAGTTCTTC
TRBJ2-3,TRBV4-1,-,few,CASRLTGYNADTQYF,TGCGCCAGCAGACTCACAGGGTATAATGCGGATACGCAGTATTTT
TRBJ2-3,TRBV7-9,TRBD1,-,CASSLGQQQYF,TGTGCCAGCAGCCTGGGACAGCAGCAGTATTTT
TRBJ1-1,TRBV5-1,-,-,CASSSRSQGDTEAFF,TGCGCCAGCAGCTCCCGGTCTCAGGGAGACACTGAAGCTTTCTTT
TRBJ2-3,TRBV2,-,-,CASSEQGDTQYF,TGTGCCAGCAGTGAACAGGGAGATACGCAGTATTTT
TRBJ2-1,TRBV30,TRBD2,few,CAWTRRGGYNEQFF,TGTGCCTGGACCCGACGGGGGGGATACAATGAGCAGTTCTTC
TRBJ2-1,TRBV18,TRBD2,-,CASSPPGLAGVSEQFF,TGTGCCAGCTCACCACCAGGGCTAGCGGGAGTTAGTGAGCAGTTCTTC
TRBJ2-7,TRBV9,-,few,CASSVASNYEQYF,TGTGCCAGCAGCGTAGCCTCGAACTACGAGCAGTACTTC
TRBJ2-6,TRBV5-1,-,-,CASSLEATRANVLTF,TGCGCCAGCAGCTTGGAAGCCACCCGGGCCAACGTCCTGACTTTC
TRBJ2-1,TRBV19,-,-,CASSNSGGEQFF,TGTGCCAGTAGTAATTCCGGGGGTGAGCAGTTCTTC
TRBJ2-6,TRBV5-1,-,few,CASSLGPYNSGANVLTF,TGCGCCAGCAGCTTGGGCCCTTACAACTCTGGGGCCAACGTCCTGACTTTC
TRBJ2-5,TRBV4-3,-,-,CASSQDLRAGKKTQYF,TGCGCCAGCAGCCAAGATCTCAGGGCGGGGAAGAAGACCCAGTACTTC
TRBJ2-1,TRBV4-1,TRBD2,-,CASSREGASSSYNEQFF,TGCGCCAGCAGCCGGGAGGGCGCATCAAGCTCCTACAATGAGCAGTTCTTC
TRBJ1-4,TRBV11-3,-,-,CASSAPVWGYNEKLFF,TGTGCCAGCAGCGCTCCCGTTTGGGGGTACAATGAAAAACTGTTTTTT
TRBJ2-1,TRBV19,TRBD2,-,CASSSWTSGRLNEQFF,TGTGCCAGTAGTTCTTGGACTAGCGGGAGATTGAATGAGCAGTTCTTC
TRBJ1-1,TRBV29-1,TRBD1,once,CSVAQGTTTEAFF,TGCAGCGTTGCACAGGGGACAACCACTGAAGCTTTCTTT
TRBJ2-7,TRBV13,TRBD1,few,CASSLGTGFYEQYF,TGTGCCAGCAGCTTGGGGACAGGGTTCTACGAGCAGTACTTC
TRBJ2-3,TRBV10-3,TRBD2,-,CAISREGDTQYF,TGTGCCATCAGTAGGGAGGGGGATACGCAGTATTTT
TRBJ2-5,TRBV7-2,TRBD1,-,CASSLSGGLQETQYF,TGTGCCAGCAGCTTATCAGGGGGTCTACAAGAGACCCAGTACTTC
TRBJ2-1,TRBV5-4,TRBD1,-,CASSFSGTGTYNEQFF,TGTGCCAGCAGCTTTTCCGGGACAGGGACCTACAATGAGCAGTTCTTC
TRBJ2-3,TRBV25-1,-,-,CASSAGGAGTQYF,TGTGCCAGCAGTGCGGGGGGCGCGGGTACGCAGTATTTT
TRBJ2-5,TRBV6-5,-,-,CASNRFRYREETQYF,TGTGCCAGCAATCGATTCCGCTACCGGGAAGAGACCCAGTACTTC
TRBJ1-2,TRBV6-5,-,few,CASSYGHLVPGYTF,TGTGCCAGCAGTTATGGACACCTAGTACCCGGCTACACCTTC
TRBJ2-5,TRBV19,-,-,CASSIAGAYQETQYF,TGTGCCAGTAGTATAGCGGGGGCCTACCAAGAGACCCAGTACTTC
TRBJ2-2,TRBV7-8,TRBD2,few,CASSLALAGSGELFF,TGTGCCAGCAGCTTAGCGCTAGCGGGGTCCGGGGAGCTGTTTTTT
TRBJ2-3,TRBV29-1,-,-,CSVVIFSTDTQYF,TGCAGCGTTGTTATATTTTCCACAGATACGCAGTATTTT
TRBJ1-2,TRBV9,-,-,CASSVEGLYGYTF,TGTGCCAGCAGCGTAGAAGGGCTCTATGGCTACACCTTC
TRBJ2-5,TRBV19,TRBD2,few,CASSSSGGRQETQYF,TGTGCCAGTAGTAGTTCCGGCGGGAGGCAAGAGACCCAGTACTTC
TRBJ2-3,TRBV4-3,-,few,CASSQDLQGHTDTQYF,TGCGCCAGCAGCCAAGACTTACAGGGCCACACAGATACGCAGTATTTT
TRBJ2-6,TRBV4-3,-,-,CASSQVVGSGANVLTF,TGCGCCAGCAGCCAAGTAGTAGGGTCTGGGGCCAACGTCCTGACTTTC
TRBJ1-2,TRBV30,TRBD1,-,CAWTDREGYGYTF,TGTGCCTGGACCGACAGGGAGGGCTATGGCTACACCTTC
TRBJ2-5,TRBV29-1,-,-,CSVGRGQETQYF,TGCAGCGTCGGCAGGGGTCAAGAGACCCAGTACTTC
TRBJ1-2,TRBV29-1,-,few,CSAQGSGANYGYTF,TGCAGCGCGCAGGGTAGTGGCGCTAACTATGGCTACACCTTC
TRBJ1-1,TRBV11-2,-,few,CASSLAAGNTEAFF,TGTGCCAGCAGCTTAGCAGCGGGGAACACTGAAGCTTTCTTT
TRBJ1-4,TRBV29-1,TRBD1,few,CSAGDSQNEKLFF,TGCAGCGCTGGGGACAGTCAGAATGAAAAACTGTTTTTT
TRBJ2-1,TRBV19,TRBD2,few,CASSIETGRLAGGPYNEQFF,TGTGCCAGTAGTATAGAAACAGGGCGGCTAGCGGGAGGTCCCTACAATGAGCAGTTCTTC
TRBJ2-7,TRBV5-6,TRBD1,few,CASSMTGMGHYEQYF,TGTGCCAGCAGCATGACAGGGATGGGGCACTACGAGCAGTACTTC
TRBJ2-5,TRBV5-4,-,few,CASSSPRETQYF,TGTGCCAGCAGCTCCCCCCGGGAGACCCAGTACTTC
TRBJ2-7,TRBV7-9,TRBD1,-,CASSLGEGTATYEQYF,TGTGCCAGCAGCTTAGGGGAAGGGACAGCAACCTACGAGCAGTACTTC